Presented here are 10 T cell receptor beta chains from one specimen sequenced in a study of technical replicates of blood from several donors. Data came from immunoSEQ multiplex PCR; TCRdb stores just in-frame clones and leaves some out. The table records about 68,000 clones, about 97% of them present only once. The sample comprised T cells isolated from PBMCs. Source of these receptors: a human donor in good health.

This chain links TRBV5-1 with TRBJ1-1, with a possible D match to TRBD1 (5 bases). CDR3 length equals 14 residues. The germline V gene encodes CDR1 SGHRS and CDR2 YFSETQ. The ends were cut back, 2 bases at V and 0 bases at J, with 8 bases in the middle. CDR3 nucleotides: TGCGCCAGCAGCTTAGACAGAATGAACACTGAAGCTTTCTTT. Amino acids: CASSLDRMNTEAFF.

The chain joins TRBV6-1 to TRBJ2-3, with 10 bases that match TRBD2. This CDR3 comprises 14 residues. The trim removed 5 bases at V and 8 bases at J, leaving 7 bases unmatched. Germline values: CDR1 MNHNS, CDR2 SASEGT. CDR3 DNA sequence: TGTGCCAGCAGTCCTACTAGCGGGACCGGTACGCAGTATTTT. Protein: CASSPTSGTGTQYF.

This clone was observed once. The chain carries TRBV5-4 and TRBJ2-1; D gene unclear. The CDR3 length is 15 residues. CDR1 SGHNT and CDR2 YYREEE come from the germline V gene (reference sequence). V lost 0 bases, J lost 5 bases, and 12 bases lay in between. The CDR3 loop is CASSLVTQTDNEQFF. In DNA form, the CDR3 reads TGTGCCAGCAGCTTGGTTACTCAAACGGACAATGAGCAGTTCTTC.

This clone has just one count. J is TRBJ1-2 and V is TRBV27; tentative D call: TRBD1 (5 bases). Trimming took 6 bases from V and 6 from J, leaving 14 bases between them. Per the germline V gene, CDR1 is MNHEY and CDR2 is SMNVEV (reference sequence). CDR3 length equals 13 residues. The CDR3 protein is CASRIRGSDGYTF. The CDR3 DNA sequence: TGTGCCAGCAGGATTAGGGGATCCGATGGCTACACCTTC.

The chain is built from TRBV27 and TRBJ1-1; D perhaps matches TRBD1 (6 bases). This CDR3 is built from 14 residues. V lost 5 bases and J lost 5, with 15 bases in between. The V gene's germline CDR1 is MNHEY and CDR2 SMNVEV (reference sequence). CDR3 sequence reads: CASSPRGSGTEAFF. CDR3 sequence (DNA): TGTGCCAGCAGTCCCAGGGGTAGTGGGACTGAAGCTTTCTTT.

The chain uses TRBV9 and TRBJ2-7; D is undetermined. With 4 bases removed from V and 0 bases from J, the gap between germline ends came to 17 bases. Germline lookup yields CDR1 SGDLS and CDR2 YYNGEE. The CDR3 has 16 residues. DNA for the CDR3: TGTGCCAGCAGCCCTAATGTGGGCGCGAGCTCCTACGAGCAGTACTTC. This sequence encodes CASSPNVGASSYEQYF.

The chain carries TRBV5-1 and TRBJ2-7, with a tentative D call TRBD2 (6 bases). Germline CDR1 reads SGHRS; CDR2 reads YFSETQ. The CDR3 consists of 16 residues. The ends were cut back, 7 bases at V and 0 bases at J, with 20 bases in the middle. The CDR3 region is CASQGGIETASYEQYF. Here the CDR3 DNA reads TGCGCCAGCCAGGGAGGTATCGAAACAGCCTCCTACGAGCAGTACTTC.

The rearrangement links TRBV6-6 to TRBJ2-1; possibly TRBD2 for D (5 bases). CDR3 size: 15 residues. Trimming cost V 2 bases and J 5 bases, with 13 bases left between them. Germline V CDR1 and CDR2: MNHNY, SVGAGI (reference sequence). DNA for the CDR3: TGTGCCAGCAGTTACCCCGGAGGACGTAACAATGAGCAGTTCTTC. Encoded protein: CASSYPGGRNNEQFF.

The chain joins TRBV28 to TRBJ1-2; 7 bases are shared with TRBD1. The CDR3 has 16 residues. V dropped 7 bases and J dropped 8; count of bases not matched to a gene: 19. Germline CDR1 MDHEN, CDR2 SYDVKM. The CDR3 region is CASNPTGAGLIEGYTF. The DNA of the CDR3 is TGTGCCAGCAACCCAACAGGGGCAGGTTTAATAGAGGGCTACACCTTC.

This clone was picked up one time. The chain employs TRBV7-8 and TRBJ1-1; D possibly corresponds to TRBD1 (5 bases). Trimming took off 5 bases at V and 3 bases at J, with 16 bases between the two ends. This CDR3 has 15 amino acids. Germline lookup yields CDR1 SGHVS and CDR2 FQNEAQ. The CDR3 DNA reads as TGTGCCAGCAGCCGGGGGGATGTGGGCGACACTGAAGCTTTCTTT. Translated, it gives CASSRGDVGDTEAFF. Variable domain in full (rest from reference TRBV7-8 and TRBJ1-1): GAGVSQSPRYKVAKRGQDVALRCDPISGHVSLFWYQQALGQGPEFLTYFQNEAQLDKSGLPSDRFFAERPEGSVSTLKIQRTQQEDSAVYLCASSRGDVGDTEAFFGQGTRLTVV.